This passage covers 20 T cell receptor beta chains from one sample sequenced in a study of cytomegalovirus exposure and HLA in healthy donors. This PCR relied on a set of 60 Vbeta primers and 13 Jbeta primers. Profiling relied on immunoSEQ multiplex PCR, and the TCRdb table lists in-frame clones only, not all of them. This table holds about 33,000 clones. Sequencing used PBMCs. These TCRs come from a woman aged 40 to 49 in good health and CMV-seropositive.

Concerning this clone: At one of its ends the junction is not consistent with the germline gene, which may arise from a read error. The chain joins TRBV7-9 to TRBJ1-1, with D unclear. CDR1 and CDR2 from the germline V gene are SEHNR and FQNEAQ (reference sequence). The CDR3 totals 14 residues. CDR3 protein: CASAFPRTSGEDFF. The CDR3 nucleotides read TGTGCCAGCGCCTTCCCCCGAACGAGCGGTGAAGATTTCTTT. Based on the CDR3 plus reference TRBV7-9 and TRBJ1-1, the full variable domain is DTGVSQNPRHKITKRGQNVTFRCDPISEHNRLYWYRQTLGQGPEFLTYFQNEAQLEKSRLLSDRFSAERPKGSFSTLEIQRTEQGDSAMYLCASAFPRTSGEDFFGQGTRLTVV.

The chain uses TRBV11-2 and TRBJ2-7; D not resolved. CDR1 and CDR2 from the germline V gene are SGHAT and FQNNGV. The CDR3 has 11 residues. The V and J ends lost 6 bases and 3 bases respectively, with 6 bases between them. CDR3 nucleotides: TGTGCCAGCAGTGCTAACTACGAGCAGTACTTC. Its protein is CASSANYEQYF.

As DNA, the CDR3 is TGTGCCAGCAGCTTGAACAGGGGAATAGAGACCCAGTACTTC. It specifies CASSLNRGIETQYF. The chain combines TRBV5-4 with TRBJ2-5, with 7 bases aligning to TRBD1. The length of the CDR3 is 14 residues. Germline V gene sequence: CDR1 SGHNT, CDR2 YYREEE (reference sequence). Unmatched junction bases numbered 4, after V lost 1 base and J lost 4 bases.

In DNA, the CDR3 is TGTGCCAGCAGCGTCGCAGGGGCGCGGGACTATGGCTACACCTTC. The encoded protein is CASSVAGARDYGYTF. The chain uses TRBV9 and TRBJ1-2; perhaps TRBD1 as D (6 bases). The V and J ends lost 2 bases and 3 bases respectively, with 14 bases between them. The CDR3 has 15 amino acids. Looked up from germline, CDR1 is SGDLS and CDR2 is YYNGEE.

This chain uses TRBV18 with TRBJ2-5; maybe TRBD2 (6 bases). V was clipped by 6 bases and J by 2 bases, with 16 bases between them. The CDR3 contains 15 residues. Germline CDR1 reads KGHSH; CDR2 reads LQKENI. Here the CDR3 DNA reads TGTGCCAGCTCTTATTTACCGGGGACTCAAGAGACCCAGTACTTC. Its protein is CASSYLPGTQETQYF.

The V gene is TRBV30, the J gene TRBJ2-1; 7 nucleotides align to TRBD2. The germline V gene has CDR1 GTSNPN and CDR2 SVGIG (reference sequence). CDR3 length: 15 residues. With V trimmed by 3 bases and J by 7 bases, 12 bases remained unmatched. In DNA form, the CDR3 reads TGTGCCTGGAGGTTGGCTAGCGGAGTTGGTAATGAGCAGTTCTTC. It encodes CAWRLASGVGNEQFF.

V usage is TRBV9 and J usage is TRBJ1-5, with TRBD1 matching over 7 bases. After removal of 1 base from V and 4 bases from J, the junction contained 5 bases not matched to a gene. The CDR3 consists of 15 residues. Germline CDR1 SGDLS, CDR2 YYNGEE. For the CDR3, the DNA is TGTGCCAGCAGCGTATCAGGGGGGCCAAATCAGCCCCAGCATTTT. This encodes CASSVSGGPNQPQHF.

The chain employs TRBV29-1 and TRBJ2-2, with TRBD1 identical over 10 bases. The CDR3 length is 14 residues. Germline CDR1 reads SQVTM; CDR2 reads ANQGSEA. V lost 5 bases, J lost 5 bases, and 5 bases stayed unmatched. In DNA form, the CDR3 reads TGCAGCGTTATCGGGACAGGGGAAACCGGGGAGCTGTTTTTT. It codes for CSVIGTGETGELFF.

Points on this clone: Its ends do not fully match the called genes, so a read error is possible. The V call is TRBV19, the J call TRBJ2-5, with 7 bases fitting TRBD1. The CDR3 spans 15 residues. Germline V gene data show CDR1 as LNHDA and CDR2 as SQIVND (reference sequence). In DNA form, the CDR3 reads TGTGCCTGTAGCGTCACGGGACAGTCACAAGAGACCCAGTACTTC. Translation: CACSVTGQSQETQYF.

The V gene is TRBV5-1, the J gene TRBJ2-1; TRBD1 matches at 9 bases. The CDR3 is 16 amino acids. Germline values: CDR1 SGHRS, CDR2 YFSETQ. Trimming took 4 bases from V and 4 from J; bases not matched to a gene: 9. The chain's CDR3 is CASSAQPGQGYNEQFF. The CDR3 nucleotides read TGCGCCAGCAGCGCCCAACCGGGACAGGGTTACAATGAGCAGTTCTTC.

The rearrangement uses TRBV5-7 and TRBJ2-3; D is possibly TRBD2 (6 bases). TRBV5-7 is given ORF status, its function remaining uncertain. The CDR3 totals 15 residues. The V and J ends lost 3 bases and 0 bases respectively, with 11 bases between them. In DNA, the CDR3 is TGTGCCAGCAGCTATTACGGGACTAGCACAGATACGCAGTATTTT. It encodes CASSYYGTSTDTQYF.

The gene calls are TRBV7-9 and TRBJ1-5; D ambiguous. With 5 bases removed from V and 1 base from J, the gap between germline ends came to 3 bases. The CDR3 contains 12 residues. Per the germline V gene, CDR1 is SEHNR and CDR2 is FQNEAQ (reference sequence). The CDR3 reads CASSPSNQPQHF. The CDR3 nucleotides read TGTGCCAGCAGCCCGAGCAATCAGCCCCAGCATTTT.

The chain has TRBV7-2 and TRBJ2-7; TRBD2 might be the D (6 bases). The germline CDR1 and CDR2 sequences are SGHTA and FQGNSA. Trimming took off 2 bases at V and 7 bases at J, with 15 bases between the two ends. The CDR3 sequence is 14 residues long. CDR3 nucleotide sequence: TGTGCCAGCAGCTTACTGGGCGGGAAGAGGGAGCAGTACTTC. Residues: CASSLLGGKREQYF.

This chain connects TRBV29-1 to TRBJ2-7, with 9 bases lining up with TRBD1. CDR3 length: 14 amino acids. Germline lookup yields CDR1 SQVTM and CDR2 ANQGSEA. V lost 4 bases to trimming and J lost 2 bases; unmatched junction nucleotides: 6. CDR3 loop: CSVGDRVGTYEQYF. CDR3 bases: TGCAGCGTTGGGGACAGGGTGGGCACCTACGAGCAGTACTTC.

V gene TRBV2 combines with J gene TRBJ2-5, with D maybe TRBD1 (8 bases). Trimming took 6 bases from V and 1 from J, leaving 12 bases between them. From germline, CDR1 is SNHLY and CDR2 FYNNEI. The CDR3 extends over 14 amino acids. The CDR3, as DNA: TGTGCCAGCAGCGGGGGGACAGGCCAAGAGACCCAGTACTTC. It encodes CASSGGTGQETQYF.

Here the CDR3 DNA reads TGTGCCAGCAGTTTACGAGACAGGGGCCCTATAAAGCAGTACTTC. Its translation is CASSLRDRGPIKQYF. This sequence joins TRBV27 and TRBJ2-7; TRBD1 matches at 8 bases. The CDR3 is made up of 15 amino acids. Per germline, CDR1 MNHEY and CDR2 SMNVEV (reference sequence). J was trimmed by 8 bases and V by 2 bases; bases with no gene match: 11.

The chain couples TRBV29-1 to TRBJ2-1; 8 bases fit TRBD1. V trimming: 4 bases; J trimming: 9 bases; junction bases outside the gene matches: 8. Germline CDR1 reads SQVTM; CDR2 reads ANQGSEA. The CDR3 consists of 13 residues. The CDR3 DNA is TGCAGCGTTGGAGGACAGGGTAGGGGTGAGCAGTTCTTC. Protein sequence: CSVGGQGRGEQFF.

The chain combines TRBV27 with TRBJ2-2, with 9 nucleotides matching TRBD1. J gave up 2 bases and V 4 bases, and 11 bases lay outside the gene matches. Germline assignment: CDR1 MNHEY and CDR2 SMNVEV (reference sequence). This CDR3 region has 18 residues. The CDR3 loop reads CASSYTRTGGLNTGELFF. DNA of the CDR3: TGTGCCAGCAGTTATACCCGAACAGGGGGCCTCAACACCGGGGAGCTGTTTTTT.

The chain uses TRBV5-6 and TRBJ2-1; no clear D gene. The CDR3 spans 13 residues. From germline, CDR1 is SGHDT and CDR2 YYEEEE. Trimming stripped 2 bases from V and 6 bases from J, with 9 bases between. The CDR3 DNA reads TGTGCCAGCAGCTTTAGCAGCGCCAATGAGCAGTTCTTC. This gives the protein CASSFSSANEQFF. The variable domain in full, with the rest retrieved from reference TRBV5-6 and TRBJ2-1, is DAGVTQSPTHLIKTRGQQVTLRCSPKSGHDTVSWYQQALGQGPQFIFQYYEEEERQRGNFPDRFSGHQFPNYSSELNVNALLLGDSALYLCASSFSSANEQFFGPGTRLTVL.

DNA for the CDR3: TGCGCCAGCAGCTTCGGACAGAAAGGAACCTTTATTGGGGGCGAGCAGTACTTC. Its translation is CASSFGQKGTFIGGEQYF. The rearrangement links TRBV5-1 to TRBJ2-7; maybe TRBD1 (6 bases). This CDR3 spans 18 amino acids. Looked up from germline, CDR1 is SGHRS and CDR2 is YFSETQ. Trimming removed 2 bases at V and 6 bases at J, with 27 bases between.